The 10 T cell receptor beta chains below all came from one sample that was sequenced in a study of blood T cell repertoires in COVID-19. Only in-frame clones appear in the TCRdb table, and some are missing; sequencing was by immunoSEQ multiplex PCR. The sample lists roughly 150,000 clones, more than 70% occurring once. Sequencing used peripheral blood. These receptors were taken from a woman aged 70-85 years who had recovered from COVID-19.

V and J are TRBV18 and TRBJ1-5; possibly TRBD1 for D (6 bases). This CDR3 region has 15 residues. V shed 6 bases and J shed 1 base, with 13 bases lying between them. The germline gives CDR1 KGHSH, CDR2 LQKENI. CDR3 sequence: CASSPGGLSNQPQHF. DNA of the CDR3: TGTGCCAGCTCGCCGGGGGGGCTGAGCAATCAGCCCCAGCATTTT. Combining the CDR3 with reference TRBV18 and TRBJ1-5 gives the whole variable domain NAGVMQNPRHLVRRRGQEARLRCSPMKGHSHVYWYRQLPEEGLKFMVYLQKENIIDESGMPKERFSAEFPKEGPSILRIQQVVRGDSAAYFCASSPGGLSNQPQHFGDGTRLSIL.

This clone was detected a few times. This CDR3 is also generated by other DNA sequences in the sample. The rearrangement joins TRBV11-2 to TRBJ1-4; TRBD1 aligns across 9 bases. CDR3 size: 15 residues. The germline V gene has CDR1 SGHAT and CDR2 FQNNGV. V lost 4 bases and J lost 7; bases outside the gene matches: 7. DNA of the CDR3: TGTGCCAGCAGCTCTCGACAGGGGGTTGGTGAAAAACTGTTTTTT. Residues: CASSSRQGVGEKLFF.

This chain joins TRBV9 and TRBJ1-1; TRBD1 might be the D (6 bases). V lost 0 bases to trimming and J lost 1 base, with 16 bases between them. This CDR3 spans 17 amino acids. CDR1 is SGDLS and CDR2 is YYNGEE in the germline V gene. CDR3 bases: TGTGCCAGCAGCGTAGCCCCAGGGGTGAGAGGGAACACTGAAGCTTTCTTT. It is translated as CASSVAPGVRGNTEAFF.

This clone came up once. The chain links TRBV24-1 to TRBJ2-1; 8 bases map to TRBD2. CDR1 is KGHDR, CDR2 SFDVKD, per germline. CDR3 size: 14 residues. After removal of 2 bases from V and 8 bases from J, the junction contained 4 bases not matched to a gene. CDR3 DNA sequence: TGTGCCACCAGTGATTCTCTAGCGGGCGATGAGCAGTTCTTC. The encoded protein is CATSDSLAGDEQFF.

V usage is TRBV5-1 and J usage is TRBJ1-4; D might be TRBD1 (6 bases). V was cut by 7 bases and J by 2 bases, with 12 bases left in between. The CDR3 is 14 residues long. The germline CDR1 and CDR2 sequences are SGHRS and YFSETQ. In DNA form, the CDR3 reads TGCGCCAGCGCCCGGGGGGCGACTAATGAAAAACTGTTTTTT. Protein product: CASARGATNEKLFF.

The V call is TRBV5-1, the J call TRBJ1-6; 8 positions match TRBD1. This CDR3 contains 15 residues. In germline, CDR1 is SGHRS, CDR2 YFSETQ. V shed 0 bases, J shed 9 bases, and the junction held 5 bases outside the gene matches. The CDR3 sequence is CASSLGQGARSPLHF. CDR3 DNA sequence: TGCGCCAGCAGCTTGGGGCAGGGGGCTCGTTCACCCCTCCACTTT.

V is TRBV15 and J is TRBJ2-2, with TRBD1 identical over 11 bases. Germline-derived CDR1 and CDR2 are LNHNV and YYDKDF (reference sequence). The CDR3 consists of 17 residues. Trimming removed 1 base from V and 6 bases from J; junction bases left unmatched: 7. The CDR3 protein is CATSRAFGTGGSGELFF. The CDR3 DNA reads TGTGCCACCAGCAGAGCTTTCGGGACAGGGGGGTCCGGGGAGCTGTTTTTT.

The V call is TRBV2, the J call TRBJ2-7; tentative D call: TRBD2 (6 bases). CDR1 and CDR2 (germline): SNHLY, FYNNEI. The length of the CDR3 is 17 residues. Trimming cost V 0 bases and J 0 bases, with 15 bases left between them. For the CDR3, the DNA is TGTGCCAGCAGTGAAGCGACCATCCTAGCGCTCTCCTACGAGCAGTACTTC. It encodes CASSEATILALSYEQYF.

The J gene is TRBJ1-2, the V gene TRBV7-9; D unresolved. This CDR3 has 12 amino acids. Germline assignment: CDR1 SEHNR and CDR2 FQNEAQ (reference sequence). V was pared by 2 bases and J by 7 bases, with 8 bases between. This CDR3 is CASSLPGSGYTF. CDR3 DNA: TGTGCCAGCAGCTTACCCGGGTCTGGCTACACCTTC.

The DNA of the CDR3 is TGTGCCAGCAGTTTATCGGGAGGCCGCTTTCCCGAGCAGTACTTC. The encoded protein is CASSLSGGRFPEQYF. The rearrangement uses TRBV27 and TRBJ2-7; D is possibly TRBD2 (6 bases). V lost 0 bases to trimming and J lost 6 bases, with 15 bases between them. Germline V lookup: CDR1 MNHEY, CDR2 SMNVEV (reference sequence). This CDR3 spans 15 amino acids.